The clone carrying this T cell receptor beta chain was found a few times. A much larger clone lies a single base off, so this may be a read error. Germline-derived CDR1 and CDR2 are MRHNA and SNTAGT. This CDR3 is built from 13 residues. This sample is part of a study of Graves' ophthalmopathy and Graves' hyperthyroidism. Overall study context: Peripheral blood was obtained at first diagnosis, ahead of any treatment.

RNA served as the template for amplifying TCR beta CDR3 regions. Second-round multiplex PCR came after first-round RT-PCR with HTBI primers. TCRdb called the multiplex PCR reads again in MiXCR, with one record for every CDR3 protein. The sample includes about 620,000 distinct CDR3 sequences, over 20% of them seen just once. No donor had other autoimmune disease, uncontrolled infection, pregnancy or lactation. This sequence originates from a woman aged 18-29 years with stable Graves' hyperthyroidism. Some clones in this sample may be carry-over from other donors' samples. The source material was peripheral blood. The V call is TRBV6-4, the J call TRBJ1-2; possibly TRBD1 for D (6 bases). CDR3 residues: CVSSNGQIYGYTF. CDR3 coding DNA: TGTGTCAGCAGTAACGGACAGATCTATGGCTACACCTTC.